Below, 22 T cell receptor beta chains from the same sample are listed, as sequenced in a study of T cells in localized non-small cell lung cancer. Data came from immunoSEQ multiplex PCR; TCRdb stores just in-frame clones and leaves some out. The data contain roughly 1,700 clones, over 25% of them singletons. Sequenced material: lung tumor tissue, taken before any cancer treatment. The receptors shown here come from a man between 40 and 70 years old with stage I lung adenocarcinoma.

This chain connects TRBV11-3 to TRBJ2-3; TRBD2 matches 7 bases. The CDR3 is made up of 20 amino acids. Germline assignment: CDR1 SGHNT and CDR2 YENEEA. Trimming removed 3 bases from V and 1 base from J; junction bases left unmatched: 19. CDR3 region: CASSFNSNRGGRGGTDTQYF. The CDR3 DNA reads TGTGCCAGCAGCTTCAATTCGAATAGGGGAGGTCGGGGGGGCACAGATACGCAGTATTTT.

This clone has only a few counts. The CDR3 sequence: CASTSQGVDGYTF. CDR3 DNA: TGTGCCAGCACCAGCCAGGGAGTTGATGGCTACACCTTC. V is TRBV12-5 and J is TRBJ1-2, with D possibly TRBD1 on 5 matching bases. The CDR3 sequence is 13 residues long. Germline V gene lookup returns CDR1 LGHNT and CDR2 FRNRAP.

Only a few counts were recorded for this clone. CDR3: CASSLAGGYDEQFF. The CDR3 coding sequence is TGTGCCAGCAGCTTGGCAGGGGGCTATGATGAGCAGTTCTTC. V is TRBV7-5 and J is TRBJ2-1; the tabulated D call, TRBD1, remains unverified against the DNA. TRBV7-5 has pseudogene status. The CDR3 has 14 residues.

The CDR3 nucleotides read TGTGCCACCAGTCTCCCTAGCGGGGCATCAGATACGCAGTATTTT. This encodes CATSLPSGASDTQYF. The rearrangement joins TRBV15 to TRBJ2-3, with 9 bases identical to TRBD2. There are 15 residues in the CDR3. The ends lost 6 bases at V and 4 bases at J; junction bases unmatched: 8. CDR1 is LNHNV, CDR2 YYDKDF, per germline (reference sequence). The full variable domain, its missing parts supplied by reference TRBV15 and TRBJ2-3, is DAMVIQNPRYQVTQFGKPVTLSCSQTLNHNVMYWYQQKSSQAPKLLFHYYDKDFNNEADTPDNFQSRRPNTSFCFLDIRSPGLGDTAMYLCATSLPSGASDTQYFGPGTRLTVL.

The chain couples TRBV28 to TRBJ1-1, with a weak D call TRBD1 (6 bases). The germline V and J ends were trimmed by 6 bases and 0 bases, with 11 bases remaining between them. CDR3 size: 14 residues. The V gene's germline CDR1 is MDHEN and CDR2 SYDVKM. In DNA form, the CDR3 reads TGTGCCAGCAGGGGGGGCCAGATGAACACTGAAGCTTTCTTT. It encodes CASRGGQMNTEAFF.

This sequence joins TRBV28 and TRBJ2-3; TRBD2 agrees at 8 bases. The V gene's germline CDR1 is MDHEN and CDR2 SYDVKM. CDR3 size: 15 residues. The V gene end was trimmed by 5 bases and the J gene end by 0 bases; junction bases not matched to a gene: 4. CDR3 in amino acids: CASSLSGTSTDTQYF. DNA for the CDR3: TGTGCCAGCAGTCTTAGCGGGACTAGCACAGATACGCAGTATTTT.

This clone was found a few times. V and J are TRBV6-1 and TRBJ1-1; 8 bases map to TRBD1. In germline, CDR1 is MNHNS, CDR2 SASEGT. The CDR3 contains 13 residues. Trimming removed 1 base from V and 7 bases from J; junction bases left unmatched: 2. The CDR3, as DNA: TGTGCCAGCAGTGAAGACAGGGGGGGTGAAGCTTTCTTT. Translation gives CASSEDRGGEAFF.

The rearrangement uses TRBV29-1 and TRBJ2-7, with TRBD2 matching 13 bases. In germline, CDR1 is SQVTM, CDR2 ANQGSEA. This CDR3 has 13 amino acids. Trimming cost V 3 bases and J 4 bases; bases outside gene matches: 0. The CDR3 DNA is TGCAGCGTTGAGACTAGCGGGAGGTACGAGCAGTACTTC. Translating gives CSVETSGRYEQYF.

The chain links TRBV11-3 to TRBJ2-1, with 9 bases identical to TRBD1. The germline V gene encodes CDR1 SGHNT and CDR2 YENEEA. V dropped 5 bases and J dropped 11; count of bases not matched to a gene: 10. This CDR3 region has 14 residues. The CDR3 spells CASSQTATGGKQFF. The CDR3 nucleotides are TGTGCCAGCAGCCAAACAGCGACAGGGGGAAAGCAGTTCTTC.

This clone was counted between two and nine times. The chain carries TRBV2 and TRBJ2-7; D gene unclear. CDR1 and CDR2 (germline): SNHLY, FYNNEI. This CDR3 is 12 amino acids long. V was cut by 8 bases and J by 3 bases, with 11 bases left in between. For the CDR3, the DNA is TGTGCCAGCCGGGCCGCCTACTACGAGCAGTACTTC. Translated, it gives CASRAAYYEQYF.

The chain employs TRBV10-2 and TRBJ2-3, with D perhaps assigned TRBD1 or TRBD2 (5 bases each). V was clipped by 4 bases and J by 1 base, with 12 bases between them. The CDR3 sequence is 15 residues long. Looked up from germline, CDR1 is WSHSY and CDR2 is SAAADI. CDR3 nucleotide sequence: TGCGCCAGCAGTGGCCCTAGGGGAGGCACAGATACGCAGTATTTT. Translation: CASSGPRGGTDTQYF.

Here the CDR3 reads CASKPRGASSYNEQFF. CDR3 sequence (DNA): TGTGCCAGCAAACCCAGGGGTGCGAGCTCCTACAATGAGCAGTTCTTC. The gene calls are TRBV6-8 and TRBJ2-1, with D possibly being TRBD1 (6 bases). Deletions cut 7 bases from V and 0 bases from J, with 16 bases between. Germline CDR1 reads MNHGY; CDR2 reads SAAAGT. The CDR3 extends over 16 amino acids.

This clone showed up just a few times. V gene TRBV6-7 combines with J gene TRBJ2-7, with D unclear. TRBV6-7 has ORF status, its function being uncertain. The CDR3 has 12 amino acids. V lost 5 bases, J lost 3 bases, and 8 bases lay in between. The CDR3 nucleotides read TGTGCCAGCAGTCAAGACAACTACGAGCAGTACTTC. Amino acids: CASSQDNYEQYF.

This clone was counted between two and nine times. The V gene is TRBV6-8, the J gene TRBJ1-3, with TRBD1 matching over 7 bases. The germline CDR1 and CDR2 sequences are MNHGY and SAAAGT. Unmatched junction bases numbered 11, after V lost 5 bases and J lost 4 bases. The CDR3 has 16 amino acids. For the CDR3, the DNA is TGTGCCAGCAGTGCCCAAAAAGGGGGCGACGGAAACACCATATATTTT. Amino acid sequence: CASSAQKGGDGNTIYF.

This clone was observed a few times. The chain has TRBV7-2 and TRBJ2-7; no firm D call. Trimming took off 5 bases at V and 2 bases at J, with 10 bases between the two ends. The length of the CDR3 is 13 residues. The V gene's germline CDR1 is SGHTA and CDR2 FQGNSA. The CDR3 sequence: CASSRVQTYEQYF. The CDR3 bases are TGTGCCAGCAGCCGGGTCCAGACCTACGAGCAGTACTTC.

This chain links TRBV5-1 with TRBJ2-5, with a tentative D call TRBD2 (5 bases). Between the trimmed V and J ends, which lost 7 bases and 4 bases, there was a span of 17 bases. From germline, CDR1 is SGHRS and CDR2 YFSETQ. There are 14 residues in the CDR3. This CDR3 reads CASGQEPSSETQYF. CDR3 nucleotides: TGCGCCAGCGGGCAGGAGCCTAGCTCAGAGACCCAGTACTTC.

The rearrangement joins TRBV6-8 to TRBJ2-7; 10 nucleotides match TRBD1. Losses at the gene ends were 4 bases for V and 1 base for J; bases not matched to a gene: 7. This CDR3 has 16 amino acids. Germline loops: CDR1 MNHGY, CDR2 SAAAGT. The CDR3 DNA sequence: TGTGCCAGCAGTTTGGGACAGGGGAAAGCTTCCTACGAGCAGTACTTC. Its translation is CASSLGQGKASYEQYF.

This clone was detected only a few times. V gene TRBV29-1 combines with J gene TRBJ2-7; 11 bases fit TRBD2. Trimming cost V 6 bases and J 3 bases; bases outside gene matches: 4. Per the germline V gene, CDR1 is SQVTM and CDR2 is ANQGSEA. The CDR3 is 13 residues long. The CDR3 protein is CSVWTSGLYEQYF. The DNA for the CDR3 is TGCAGCGTCTGGACTAGCGGGCTCTACGAGCAGTACTTC.

V is TRBV28 and J is TRBJ2-1; TRBD1 or TRBD2 may be the D gene (6 bases each). Germline values: CDR1 MDHEN, CDR2 SYDVKM. V was trimmed by 7 bases and J by 7 bases, leaving 23 bases between them. This CDR3 has 16 amino acids. The CDR3, as DNA: TGTGCCAGCACCCGATTTCCCGGGGGCGCGGGGAATGAGCAGTTCTTC. Amino acids: CASTRFPGGAGNEQFF.

In its sample, this clone was seen a few times. J is TRBJ1-2 and V is TRBV11-3, with a weak D call TRBD1 (6 bases). The germline CDR1 and CDR2 sequences are SGHNT and YENEEA. Between the trimmed V and J ends, which lost 1 base and 4 bases, there was a span of 13 bases. This CDR3 spans 15 amino acids. The CDR3 loop reads CASSLGAGTFYGYTF. The CDR3, as DNA: TGTGCCAGCAGCTTAGGTGCCGGGACATTCTATGGCTACACCTTC.

V is TRBV2 and J is TRBJ2-7, with D uncertain. The germline V gene has CDR1 SNHLY and CDR2 FYNNEI. V was trimmed by 4 bases and J by 5 bases, leaving 9 bases between them. The CDR3 consists of 12 residues. The CDR3 reads CASSGQTDEQYF. For the CDR3, the DNA is TGTGCCAGCAGTGGGCAGACGGACGAGCAGTACTTC.

This clone was recorded a few times. The rearrangement joins TRBV28 to TRBJ2-2; no clear D gene. The germline V gene encodes CDR1 MDHEN and CDR2 SYDVKM. This CDR3 region has 15 residues. Trimming left V 2 bases short and J 6 bases short, with 13 bases between. The CDR3 sequence: CASSLDLTTSGELFF. CDR3 bases: TGTGCCAGCAGTTTAGACTTAACGACCTCCGGGGAGCTGTTTTTT.